These T cell receptor beta chains were read from a single sample in a study of technical replicates of blood from a handful of donors. Generated by immunoSEQ multiplex PCR, the TCRdb table keeps only in-frame clones and is missing some. The table has over 55,000 clones, around 88% seen once. The sequencing sample was made of PBMCs. The receptors come from a human donor in good health. Some clones in this sample may be carry-over from other donors' samples. Each CDR3 is given with its conserved first and last residue. A D gene is named only where the DNA matches it firmly. For some rows the clone size is stated as once, few or many, or as a class when expanded; others skip it.

len | j_gene | abundance | d_gene | v_gene | CDR3nt | CDR3aa
14 | TRBJ2-4 | . | . | TRBV11-2 | TGTGCCAGCAGCTCCAGGGTGCCCAAAAACATTCAGTACTTC | CASSSRVPKNIQYF
16 | TRBJ1-5 | . | . | TRBV4-2 | TGTGCCAGCAGCCAAGAAGCACGGACAGGCAATCAGCCCCAGCATTTT | CASSQEARTGNQPQHF
13 | TRBJ2-1 | . | . | TRBV11-2 | TGTGCCAGCAGGGGGCTATCGGGCAATGAGCAGTTCTTC | CASRGLSGNEQFF
16 | TRBJ1-1 | . | . | TRBV10-3 | TGTGCCATCAGTCACGACAGGTCCCTATTGAACACTGAAGCTTTCTTT | CAISHDRSLLNTEAFF
14 | TRBJ2-7 | . | TRBD2 | TRBV28 | TGTGCCAGCAGTTCTAGCGGGAGTGTCTACGAGCAGTACTTC | CASSSSGSVYEQYF
16 | TRBJ1-5 | . | TRBD1 | TRBV14 | TGTGCCAGCAGCCCCCGGACAGGGGGCGCCGGTCAGCCCCAGCATTTT | CASSPRTGGAGQPQHF
17 | TRBJ2-2 | . | . | TRBV11-2 | TGTGCCAGCAGCTCCATAGATGGGGGCCCGGGAACCGGGGAGCTGTTTTTT | CASSSIDGGPGTGELFF
14 | TRBJ1-4 | . | . | TRBV29-1 | TGCAGCGTTGAAGGGGCTGCAACTAATGAAAAACTGTTTTTT | CSVEGAATNEKLFF
13 | TRBJ2-7 | once | . | TRBV19 | TGTGCCAGAGAAACTAACAAGGACTACGAGCAGTACTTC | CARETNKDYEQYF
15 | TRBJ2-2 | . | . | TRBV7-2 | TGTGCCAGCAGTCGATTGGACAGCAACACCGGGGAGCTGTTTTTT | CASSRLDSNTGELFF
13 | TRBJ2-7 | . | TRBD1 | TRBV25-1 | TGTGCCAGCAGCTCGGGACAGGGCTACGAGCAGTACTTC | CASSSGQGYEQYF
14 | TRBJ1-2 | once | . | TRBV19 | TGTGCCAGTAGTATCCCCGGGACTTCAAATGGCTACACCTTC | CASSIPGTSNGYTF
16 | TRBJ2-1 | few | TRBD2 | TRBV19 | TGTGCCAGTAGTGAGATAGCGGGAGGTCTTCAGAATGAGCAGTTCTTC | CASSEIAGGLQNEQFF
16 | TRBJ2-1 | . | . | TRBV5-8 | TGTGCCAGCAGCTTGGGTCACGGCGGCGCCCCCAATGAGCAGTTCTTC | CASSLGHGGAPNEQFF
12 | TRBJ2-5 | . | . | TRBV19 | TGTGCCAGTAGACTCGCGGGAGAGACCCAGTACTTC | CASRLAGETQYF
14 | TRBJ2-3 | . | . | TRBV4-3 | TGCGCCAGCAGCCAAGACGCTAGCTCGGATACGCAGTATTTT | CASSQDASSDTQYF
12 | TRBJ2-7 | . | . | TRBV9 | TGTGCCAGCAGCGTAGGCGAGTACGAGCAGTACTTC | CASSVGEYEQYF
15 | TRBJ2-7 | . | TRBD2 | TRBV2 | TGTGCCAGCACCGAACGCTTAGCGGGGACCTACGAGCAGTACTTC | CASTERLAGTYEQYF
14 | TRBJ1-6 | . | TRBD1 | TRBV5-1 | TGCGCCAGCAGCCTGACAGGGGTCAATTCACCCCTCCACTTT | CASSLTGVNSPLHF
15 | TRBJ2-7 | . | TRBD1 | TRBV27 | TGTGCCAGCAGTCCGGGACAGGGCGCCATCTACGAGCAGTACTTC | CASSPGQGAIYEQYF
14 | TRBJ2-7 | once | TRBD2 | TRBV7-2 | TGTGCCAGCAGCCTGACTAGCGGGGACTACGAGCAGTACTTC | CASSLTSGDYEQYF
19 | TRBJ2-3 | . | TRBD2 | TRBV5-4 | TGTGCCAGCAGCTTGAAGGGGACTAGCGTTCCGCGCCCCACAGATACGCAGTATTTT | CASSLKGTSVPRPTDTQYF
20 | TRBJ2-1 | . | TRBD2 | TRBV5-1 | TGCGCCAGCAGCTTGGCCCGTTGGGGGAGCGGGGCGAGCTCCTACAATGAGCAGTTCTTC | CASSLARWGSGASSYNEQFF
13 | TRBJ2-7 | . | TRBD2 | TRBV2 | TGTGCCAGCAGGAGGACTAGCGGGGGGACACCTCTGTTC | CASRRTSGGTPLF
15 | TRBJ2-5 | . | TRBD2 | TRBV5-1 | TGCGCCAGCAGCTCCGGGACTAGCCTCCAAGAGACCCAGTACTTC | CASSSGTSLQETQYF
13 | TRBJ2-3 | . | . | TRBV11-2 | TGTGCCAGCAGCTTAGATATCGCAGATACGCAGTATTTT | CASSLDIADTQYF
13 | TRBJ1-2 | . | . | TRBV29-1 | TGCAGCGTTGTTGGCGGAACTAACTATGGCTACACCTTC | CSVVGGTNYGYTF
15 | TRBJ1-1 | few | TRBD1 | TRBV25-1 | TGTGCCAGCAGTTCGCGGCCCAGGGGGAAGGGTGAAGCTTTCTTT | CASSSRPRGKGEAFF
17 | TRBJ1-2 | . | TRBD1 | TRBV4-3 | TGCGCCAGCAGCCAGGGCTCCGGGACAGGGAACCCCTATGGCTACACCTTC | CASSQGSGTGNPYGYTF
14 | TRBJ2-2 | . | TRBD1 | TRBV11-2 | TGTGCCAGCAGCGCCATAAAGGGGGCGGGGGAGCTGTTTTTT | CASSAIKGAGELFF
14 | TRBJ1-2 | . | TRBD1 | TRBV19 | TGTGCCAGTAGTACGGGACAGGGGTTCGTAGGCTACACCTTC | CASSTGQGFVGYTF
13 | TRBJ2-1 | . | . | TRBV10-3 | TGTGCCATCAGTGATATGGGGCCGAATGAGCAGTTCTTC | CAISDMGPNEQFF
17 | TRBJ2-1 | few | TRBD2 | TRBV13 | TGTGCCAGCAGCCCGGACTCACTAGCGGGGGGATACAATGAGCAGTTCTTC | CASSPDSLAGGYNEQFF